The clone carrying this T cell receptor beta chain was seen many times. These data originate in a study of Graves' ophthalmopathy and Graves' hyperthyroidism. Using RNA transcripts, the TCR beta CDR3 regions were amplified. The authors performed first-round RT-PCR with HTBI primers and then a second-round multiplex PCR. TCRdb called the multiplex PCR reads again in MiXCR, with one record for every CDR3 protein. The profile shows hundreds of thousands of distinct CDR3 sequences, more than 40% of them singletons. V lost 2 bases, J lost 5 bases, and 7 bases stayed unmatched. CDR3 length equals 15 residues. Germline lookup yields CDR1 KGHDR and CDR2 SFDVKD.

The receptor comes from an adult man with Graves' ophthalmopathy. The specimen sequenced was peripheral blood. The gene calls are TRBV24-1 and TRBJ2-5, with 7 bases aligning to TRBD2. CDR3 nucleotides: TGTGCCACCAGTGATTGGACTAGGTGGGGCGAGACCCAGTACTTC. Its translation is CATSDWTRWGETQYF.